This TCR beta chain was identified during a study of blood T cell repertoires in COVID-19. Background on the study: From the United States, Italy and Spain came samples of acute and convalescent COVID-19. Sources were T cells, B-cell-depleted T cells, or PBMCs; the material itself was cDNA or gDNA.

V lost 6 bases and J lost 1, with 13 bases in between. The length of the CDR3 is 15 residues. The germline V gene encodes CDR1 MDHEN and CDR2 SYDVKM. Seattle researchers signed up patients amid active infection and tracked them longitudinally. Original analysis: Nucleated cell counts were estimated from reference gene primer amplification. Assay: immunoSEQ multiplex PCR; the TCRdb copy retains only in-frame clones and omits some. That table is the source of V, J and clone size, and D and trimming were worked out from the DNA. The sample gives roughly 180,000 clones, about 85% of which show up once; over 5% is in the top ten.

The chain employs TRBV28 and TRBJ1-3; no firm D call. The source material was peripheral blood. The TCR sequence derives from a woman aged 50 to 60 with COVID-19, enrolled during active disease. The CDR3 spells CASSPRPGSGNTIYF. The CDR3, as DNA: TGTGCCAGCAGCCCCAGACCAGGTTCTGGAAACACCATATATTTT.